A single sample gave rise to the 3 T cell receptor beta chains below, sequenced in a study of patients and donors after allogeneic stem cell transplantation. MiXCR, run by TCRdb on the RT-PCR reads, gives a single entry per CDR3 protein. The sample holds approximately 410,000 distinct CDR3 sequences, about a sixth seen once. Sequencing was carried out using blood, either unsorted or a sorted T cell fraction (not recorded which). The origin of the receptors is a human donor who was either an allogeneic HSCT recipient or a stem cell or donor lymphocyte infusion donor (not recorded which). It is not recorded whose cells these are; they may come from a transplant donor.

This clonotype was detected only a few times. The chain carries TRBV4-2 and TRBJ1-1, with a tentative D call TRBD1 (5 bases). V shed 1 base and J shed 0 bases, with 12 bases lying between them. The germline CDR1 and CDR2 sequences are LGHNA and YNFKEQ. The CDR3 length is 16 residues. The CDR3 nucleotides read TGTGCCAGCAGCCAAGGCTACAGGACCATGAACACTGAAGCTTTCTTT. Translating gives CASSQGYRTMNTEAFF.

This clonotype was detected ten times or more. This chain uses TRBV12-3 or TRBV12-4 with TRBJ2-2, with 7 bases that match TRBD2. The length of the CDR3 is 16 residues. V dropped 3 bases and J dropped 1; count of bases not matched to a gene: 5. The CDR3 loop is CASSFPGGRNTGELFF. As DNA, the CDR3 is TGTGCCAGCAGTTTTCCGGGAGGAAGGAACACCGGGGAGCTGTTTTTT.

V is TRBV24-1 and J is TRBJ2-1; a weak D match, TRBD2 (5 bases). V was pared by 9 bases and J by 9 bases, with 17 bases between. The V gene's germline CDR1 is KGHDR and CDR2 SFDVKD. CDR3 length: 13 amino acids. CDR3 DNA: TGTGCCACCGCGGGCGGAAAAACGGGTGAGCAGTTCTTC. Translating it yields CATAGGKTGEQFF.